Sequencing of this T cell receptor (beta chain) was carried out in a study of T cells in Graves' hyperthyroidism and ophthalmopathy. Across the study: Peripheral blood samples were taken at initial diagnosis, prior to any treatment. Study outcomes and limitations: Before onset, by a median of approximately 6.2 months, the model predicted ophthalmopathy. Within blood appeared most thyroid clonotypes that had expanded above 0.001.

There are a few counts of this clonotype. The antigen is unknown. The ends lost 4 bases at V and 1 base at J; junction bases unmatched: 7. Germline-derived CDR1 and CDR2 are SGHNT and YYREEE (reference sequence). The CDR3 extends over 16 amino acids. RNA transcripts provided the source from which TCR beta CDR3 regions were amplified. TCR CDR3 underwent first-round RT-PCR with the HTBI primer set. TCRdb processed the multiplex PCR reads anew with MiXCR; each CDR3 protein has one entry. Of nearly 600,000 distinct CDR3 sequences listed, roughly 14% are singletons. Fresh peripheral blood, approximately 9.7 ml, was the source of the PBMCs.

The sequenced sample was blood. This rearrangement joins TRBV5-4 to TRBJ2-2; TRBD1 agrees at 7 bases. The receptor comes from a woman younger than 45 with Graves' hyperthyroidism that later progressed to Graves' ophthalmopathy. The CDR3 region is CASSHPRDRNTGELFF. The CDR3 nucleotides read TGTGCCAGCAGCCACCCCCGGGACAGGAACACCGGGGAGCTGTTTTTT.